Detailed here is one TCR beta chain. As yet, its antigen is unknown. These data originate in a study of response to subunit inactivated influenza vaccine. Whole-study findings and limits: Authors suggested each seasonal influenza vaccination recruits few new T cells.

CDR1 MDHEN and CDR2 SYDVKM come from the germline V gene. The V end was cut by 2 bases, the J end by 3 bases, with 11 bases between. The CDR3 covers 14 residues. TCRdb re-called the RT-PCR reads through MiXCR, storing one row per CDR3 protein. This sample has under 800,000 distinct CDR3 sequences, with approximately 15% found just once. This chain uses TRBV28 with TRBJ2-7, with D perhaps TRBD1 (6 bases). The sequence was collected from a man in his fifties who received an inactivated influenza vaccine. This specimen was PBMCs from blood, taken 14 to 15 days before vaccination. The CDR3 is CASSLTGQNYEQYF. The CDR3 DNA follows: TGTGCCAGCAGTTTAACAGGGCAGAACTACGAGCAGTACTTC.